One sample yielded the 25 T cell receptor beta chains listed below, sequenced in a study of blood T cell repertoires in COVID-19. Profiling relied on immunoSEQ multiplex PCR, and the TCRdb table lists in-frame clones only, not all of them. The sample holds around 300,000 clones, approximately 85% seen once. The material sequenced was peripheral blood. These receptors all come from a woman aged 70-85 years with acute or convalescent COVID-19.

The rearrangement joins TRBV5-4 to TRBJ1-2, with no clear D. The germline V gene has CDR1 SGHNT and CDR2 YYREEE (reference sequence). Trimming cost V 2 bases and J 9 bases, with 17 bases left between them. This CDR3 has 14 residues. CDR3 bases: TGTGCCAGCAGCTTAGACGGAGGGAGATCAAGCTACACCTTC. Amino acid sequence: CASSLDGGRSSYTF.

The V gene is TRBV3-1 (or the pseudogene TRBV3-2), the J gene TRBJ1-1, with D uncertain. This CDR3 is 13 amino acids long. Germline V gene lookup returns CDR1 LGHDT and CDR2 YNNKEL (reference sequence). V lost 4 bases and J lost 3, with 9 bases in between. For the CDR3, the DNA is TGTGCCAGCAGCCCCCAACCAGACACTGAAGCTTTCTTT. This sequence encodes CASSPQPDTEAFF.

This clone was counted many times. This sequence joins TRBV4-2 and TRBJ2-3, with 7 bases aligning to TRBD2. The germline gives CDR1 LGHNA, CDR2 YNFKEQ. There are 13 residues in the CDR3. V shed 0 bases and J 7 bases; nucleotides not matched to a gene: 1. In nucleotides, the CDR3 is TGTGCCAGCAGCCAAGAGACTAGCAATACGCAGTATTTT. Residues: CASSQETSNTQYF.

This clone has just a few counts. The CDR3 protein is CASSFGGNTEAFF. CDR3 bases: TGTGCCAGCAGTTTTGGAGGGAACACTGAAGCTTTCTTT. The gene calls are TRBV28 and TRBJ1-1; D uncertain. V lost 3 bases and J lost 1, with 6 bases in between. CDR1 is MDHEN, CDR2 SYDVKM, per germline. The CDR3 runs 13 residues.

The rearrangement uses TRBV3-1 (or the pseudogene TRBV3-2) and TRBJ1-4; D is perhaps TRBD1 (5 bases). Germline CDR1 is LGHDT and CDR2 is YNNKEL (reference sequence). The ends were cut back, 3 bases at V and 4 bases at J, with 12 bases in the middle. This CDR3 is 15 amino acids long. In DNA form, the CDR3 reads TGTGCCAGCAGCCATCAGGGAAGTGGTAATGAAAAACTGTTTTTT. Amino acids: CASSHQGSGNEKLFF.

CDR3 amino acids: CATSDQGQNNEQFF. The CDR3 coding sequence is TGTGCCACCAGTGATCAGGGACAAAACAATGAGCAGTTCTTC. The chain uses TRBV24-1 and TRBJ2-1; possibly TRBD1 for D (6 bases). V lost 3 bases, J lost 5 bases, and 10 bases lay in between. Germline loops: CDR1 KGHDR, CDR2 SFDVKD. This CDR3 comprises 14 residues.

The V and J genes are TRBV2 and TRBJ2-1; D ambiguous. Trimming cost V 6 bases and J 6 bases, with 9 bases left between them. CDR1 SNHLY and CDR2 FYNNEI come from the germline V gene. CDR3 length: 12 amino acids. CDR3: CASRRQFNEQFF. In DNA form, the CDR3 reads TGTGCCAGCAGGAGGCAGTTCAATGAGCAGTTCTTC. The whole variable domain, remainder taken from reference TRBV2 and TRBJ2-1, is EPEVTQTPSHQVTQMGQEVILRCVPISNHLYFYWYRQILGQKVEFLVSFYNNEISEKSEIFDDQFSVERPDGSNFTLKIRSTKLEDSAMYFCASRRQFNEQFFGPGTRLTVL.

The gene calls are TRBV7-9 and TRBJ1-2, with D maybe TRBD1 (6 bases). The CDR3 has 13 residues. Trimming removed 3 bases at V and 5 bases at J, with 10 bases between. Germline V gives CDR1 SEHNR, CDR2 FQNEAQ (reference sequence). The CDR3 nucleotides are TGTGCCAGCAGCTTCCTTCAGGGGTATGGCTACACCTTC. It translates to CASSFLQGYGYTF.

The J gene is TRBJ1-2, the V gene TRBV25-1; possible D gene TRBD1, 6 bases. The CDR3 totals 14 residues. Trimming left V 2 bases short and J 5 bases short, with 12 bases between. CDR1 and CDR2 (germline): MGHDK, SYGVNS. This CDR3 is CASSEEGQIYGYTF. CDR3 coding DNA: TGTGCCAGCAGTGAAGAAGGACAGATATATGGCTACACCTTC.

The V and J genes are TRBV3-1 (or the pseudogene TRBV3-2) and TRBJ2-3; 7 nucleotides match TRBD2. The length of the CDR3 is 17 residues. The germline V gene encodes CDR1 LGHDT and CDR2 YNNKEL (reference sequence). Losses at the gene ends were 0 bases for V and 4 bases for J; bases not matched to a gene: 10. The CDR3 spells CASSQEIFGGRADTQYF. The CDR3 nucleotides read TGTGCCAGCAGCCAAGAGATCTTCGGGGGGAGGGCAGATACGCAGTATTTT.

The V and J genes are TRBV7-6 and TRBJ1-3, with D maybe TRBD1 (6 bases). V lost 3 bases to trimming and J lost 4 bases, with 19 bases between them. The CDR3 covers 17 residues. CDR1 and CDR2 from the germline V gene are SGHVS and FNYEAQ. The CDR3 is CASSLQQGSVVGNTIYF. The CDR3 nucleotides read TGTGCCAGCAGCTTGCAACAGGGTTCTGTTGTGGGAAACACCATATATTTT.

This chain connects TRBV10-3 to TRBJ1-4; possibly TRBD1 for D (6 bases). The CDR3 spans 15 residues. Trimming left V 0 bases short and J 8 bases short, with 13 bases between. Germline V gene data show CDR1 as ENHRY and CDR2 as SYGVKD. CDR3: CAISESRGPREKLFF. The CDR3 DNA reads TGTGCCATCAGTGAGTCGCGGGGGCCACGGGAAAAACTGTTTTTT.

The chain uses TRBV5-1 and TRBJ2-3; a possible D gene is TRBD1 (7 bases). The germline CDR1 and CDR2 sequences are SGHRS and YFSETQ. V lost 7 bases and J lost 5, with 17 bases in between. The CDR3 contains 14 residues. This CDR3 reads CASGQGGGRDTQYF. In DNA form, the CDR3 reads TGCGCCAGCGGTCAGGGGGGTGGAAGAGATACGCAGTATTTT.

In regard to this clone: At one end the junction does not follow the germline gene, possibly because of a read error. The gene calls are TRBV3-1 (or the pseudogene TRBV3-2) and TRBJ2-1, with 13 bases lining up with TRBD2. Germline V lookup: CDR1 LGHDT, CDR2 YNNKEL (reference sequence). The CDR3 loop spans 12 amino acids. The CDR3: CASSHGLAGVVF. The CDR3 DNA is TGTGCCAGCAGCCACGGACTAGCGGGGGTCGTCTTC.

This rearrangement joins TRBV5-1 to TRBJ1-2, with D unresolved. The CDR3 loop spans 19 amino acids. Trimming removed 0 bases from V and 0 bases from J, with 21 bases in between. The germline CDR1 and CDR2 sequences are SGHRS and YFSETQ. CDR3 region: CASSLGGVSPTPANYGYTF. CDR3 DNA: TGCGCCAGCAGCTTGGGAGGTGTTTCTCCCACCCCCGCTAACTATGGCTACACCTTC.

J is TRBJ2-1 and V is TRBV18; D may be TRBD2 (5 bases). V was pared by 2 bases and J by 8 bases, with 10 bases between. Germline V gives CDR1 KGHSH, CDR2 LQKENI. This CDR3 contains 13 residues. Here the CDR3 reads CASSPSAGDEQFF. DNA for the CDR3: TGTGCCAGCTCACCATCTGCGGGCGATGAGCAGTTCTTC. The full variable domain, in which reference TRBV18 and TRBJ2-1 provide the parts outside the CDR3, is NAGVMQNPRHLVRRRGQEARLRCSPMKGHSHVYWYRQLPEEGLKFMVYLQKENIIDESGMPKERFSAEFPKEGPSILRIQQVVRGDSAAYFCASSPSAGDEQFFGPGTRLTVL.

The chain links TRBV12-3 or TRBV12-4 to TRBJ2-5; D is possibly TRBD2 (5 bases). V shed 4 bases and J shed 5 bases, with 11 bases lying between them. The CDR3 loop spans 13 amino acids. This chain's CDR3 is CASSSREWETQYF. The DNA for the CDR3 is TGTGCCAGCAGTTCTCGGGAATGGGAGACCCAGTACTTC.

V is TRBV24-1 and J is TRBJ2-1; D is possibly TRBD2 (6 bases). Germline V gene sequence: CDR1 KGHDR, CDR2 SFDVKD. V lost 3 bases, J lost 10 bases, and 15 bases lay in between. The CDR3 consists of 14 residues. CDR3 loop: CATSDPSRGLEQFF. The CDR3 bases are TGTGCCACCAGTGATCCATCCCGGGGGTTGGAGCAGTTCTTC.

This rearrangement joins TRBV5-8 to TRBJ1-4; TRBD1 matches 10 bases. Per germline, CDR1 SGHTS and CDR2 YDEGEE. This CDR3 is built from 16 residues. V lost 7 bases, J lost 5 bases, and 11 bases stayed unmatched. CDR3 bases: TGTGCCAGCTCCTGGACAGGGGGGGTTTTAAATGAAAAACTGTTTTTT. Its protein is CASSWTGGVLNEKLFF.

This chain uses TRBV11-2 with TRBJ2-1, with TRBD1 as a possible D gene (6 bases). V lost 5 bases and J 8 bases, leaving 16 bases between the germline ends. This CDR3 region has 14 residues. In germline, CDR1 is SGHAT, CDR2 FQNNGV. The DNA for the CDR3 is TGTGCCAGCAGCCGTACCCAGGGGCTCGATGAGCAGTTCTTC. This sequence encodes CASSRTQGLDEQFF.

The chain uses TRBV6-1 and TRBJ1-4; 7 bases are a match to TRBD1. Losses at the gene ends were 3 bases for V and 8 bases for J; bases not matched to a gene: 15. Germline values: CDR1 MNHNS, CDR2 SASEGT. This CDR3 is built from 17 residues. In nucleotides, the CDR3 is TGTGCCAGCAGTGAGCCGACCACGACAGGGTCGAGGGAAAAACTGTTTTTT. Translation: CASSEPTTTGSREKLFF.

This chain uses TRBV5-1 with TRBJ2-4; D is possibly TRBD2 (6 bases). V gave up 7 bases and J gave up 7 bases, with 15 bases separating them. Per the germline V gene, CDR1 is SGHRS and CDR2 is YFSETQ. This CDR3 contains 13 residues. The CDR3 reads CASHTTGGNIQYF. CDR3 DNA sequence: TGCGCCAGCCACACCACTGGGGGGAACATTCAGTACTTC.

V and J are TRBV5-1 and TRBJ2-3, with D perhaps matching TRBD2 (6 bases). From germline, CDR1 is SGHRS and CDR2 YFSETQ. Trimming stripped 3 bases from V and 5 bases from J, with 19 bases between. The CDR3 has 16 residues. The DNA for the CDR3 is TGCGCCAGCAGCTCCTCCGGGACTCCGGGGAAAGATACGCAGTATTTT. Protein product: CASSSSGTPGKDTQYF.

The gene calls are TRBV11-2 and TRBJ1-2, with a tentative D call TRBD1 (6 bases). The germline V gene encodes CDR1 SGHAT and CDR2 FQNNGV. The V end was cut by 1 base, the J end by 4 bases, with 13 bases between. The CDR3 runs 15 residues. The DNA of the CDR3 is TGTGCCAGCAGCTTAGGTGGGACACCAGCCTATGGCTACACCTTC. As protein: CASSLGGTPAYGYTF. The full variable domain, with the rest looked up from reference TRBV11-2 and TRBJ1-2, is EAGVAQSPRYKIIEKRQSVAFWCNPISGHATLYWYQQILGQGPKLLIQFQNNGVVDDSQLPKDRFSAERLKGVDSTLKIQPAKLEDSAVYLCASSLGGTPAYGYTFGSGTRLTVV.

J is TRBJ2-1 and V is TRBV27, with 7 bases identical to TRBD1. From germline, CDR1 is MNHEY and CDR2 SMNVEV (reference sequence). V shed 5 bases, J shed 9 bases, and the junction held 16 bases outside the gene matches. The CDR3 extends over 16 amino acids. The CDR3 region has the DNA TGTGCCAGCAGTCGCGCCCGGGACAGAAGGTTCAGTGAGCAGTTCTTC. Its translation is CASSRARDRRFSEQFF.